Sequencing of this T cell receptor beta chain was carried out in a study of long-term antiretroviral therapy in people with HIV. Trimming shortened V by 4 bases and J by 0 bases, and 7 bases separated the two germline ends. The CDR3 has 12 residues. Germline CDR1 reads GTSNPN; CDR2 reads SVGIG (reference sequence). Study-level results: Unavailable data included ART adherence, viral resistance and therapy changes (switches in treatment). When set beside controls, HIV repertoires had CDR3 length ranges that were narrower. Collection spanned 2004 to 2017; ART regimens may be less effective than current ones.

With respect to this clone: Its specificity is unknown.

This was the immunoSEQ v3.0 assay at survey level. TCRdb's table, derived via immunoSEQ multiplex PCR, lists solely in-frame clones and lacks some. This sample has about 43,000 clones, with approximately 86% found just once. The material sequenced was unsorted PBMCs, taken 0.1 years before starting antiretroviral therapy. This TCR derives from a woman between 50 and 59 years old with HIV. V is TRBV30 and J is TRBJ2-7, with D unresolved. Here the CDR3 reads CAWKAGSYEQYF. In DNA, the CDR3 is TGTGCCTGGAAAGCCGGCTCCTACGAGCAGTACTTC.